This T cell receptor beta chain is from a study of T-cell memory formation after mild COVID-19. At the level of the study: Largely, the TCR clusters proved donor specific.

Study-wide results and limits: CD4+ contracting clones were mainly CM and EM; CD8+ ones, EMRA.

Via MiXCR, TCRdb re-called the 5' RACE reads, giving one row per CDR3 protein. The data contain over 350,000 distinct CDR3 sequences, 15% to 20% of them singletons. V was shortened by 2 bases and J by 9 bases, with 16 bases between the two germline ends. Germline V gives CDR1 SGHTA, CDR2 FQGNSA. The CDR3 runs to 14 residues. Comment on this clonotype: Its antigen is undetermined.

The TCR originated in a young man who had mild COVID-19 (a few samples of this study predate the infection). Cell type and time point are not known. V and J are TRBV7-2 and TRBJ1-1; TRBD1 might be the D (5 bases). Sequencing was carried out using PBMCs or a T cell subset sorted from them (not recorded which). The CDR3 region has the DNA TGTGCCAGCAGCTTAAGGGGCCGGGGCCCCCAAGCTTTCTTT. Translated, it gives CASSLRGRGPQAFF.